The entry below gives a single TCR beta chain sequence along with its context. This CDR3 has 16 residues. Study processing details: Amplifying reference gene primers gave estimates of nucleated cell counts. TCRdb's copy holds only in-frame clones and misses some; the assay was immunoSEQ multiplex PCR. Clone size and V and J calls were adopted from that table, with D and trimming inferred from the DNA. The sample holds about 110,000 clones, 71% seen once. The sample comes from a study of blood T cell repertoires in COVID-19. Study as a whole: Sites across the United States, Italy and Spain contributed samples from acute and convalescent COVID-19.

The J gene is TRBJ1-5, the V gene TRBV21-1; whether TRBD1, the table's D call, matches the DNA was not checked. TRBV21-1 is listed as a pseudogene. Sequenced sample: peripheral blood. The TCR was taken from a human donor with acute or convalescent COVID-19. The donor label of this sample is uncertain. The DNA of the CDR3 is TGTGCCAGCAGCAAAGTCGTTTCAGGGAGCAATCAGCCCCAGCATTTT. Amino acids: CASSKVVSGSNQPQHF.